Each of the 25 T cell receptor beta chains below was sequenced from the same sample in a study of T-cell reconstitution after alpha-beta-depleted transplantation in children (dated by TCRdb to about 2016). Receptor libraries were prepared by PCR. TCRdb names Illumina HiSeq 2500 as the instrument used. TCR libraries were prepared with molecular barcoding, using unique molecular identifiers to normalize TCRbeta repertoire quantification. Starting from the raw public reads, TCRdb applied fastp trimming at Q25, assembled clones with MiXCR and retained in-frame beta chains. Rows matching on CDR3 protein sequence are summarized as one entry with the most common DNA and genes. Present in this sample are roughly 490,000 distinct CDR3 sequences, more than 9.5% of which were seen just once. Clones ranked in the top ten supply roughly 15% of the sample. Per the publication, the treatment or condition label means: allogeneic hematopoietic cell transplantation with graft depleted of TCRalphabeta T cells and CD19 B cells.

Here the sequenced sample was PBMCs, mostly from graft donor cells, taken 180 days after TCRalphabeta/CD19-depleted stem cell transplant. The receptors were sampled from a female patient under 10 years old who had a stem cell transplant for aplastic anemia, so the T cells may come from the graft donor.

This clonotype was picked up a small number of times. The rearrangement joins TRBV11-2 to TRBJ2-1; 9 bases are shared with TRBD2. The CDR3 is 17 residues long. J gave up 4 bases and V 0 bases, and 7 bases lay outside the gene matches. The germline V gene encodes CDR1 SGHAT and CDR2 FQNNGV. In nucleotides, the CDR3 is TGTGCCAGCAGCTTAGAGGCTAGCGGGATGGGGTACAATGAGCAGTTCTTC. Translating gives CASSLEASGMGYNEQFF. Supplemented by reference TRBV11-2 and TRBJ2-1, the full variable domain reads EAGVAQSPRYKIIEKRQSVAFWCNPISGHATLYWYQQILGQGPKLLIQFQNNGVVDDSQLPKDRFSAERLKGVDSTLKIQPAKLEDSAVYLCASSLEASGMGYNEQFFGPGTRLTVL.

This clonotype was found a few times. The V call is TRBV4-2, the J call TRBJ2-3, with D possibly matching TRBD2 (6 bases). Germline loops: CDR1 LGHNA, CDR2 YNFKEQ. Trimming cost V 2 bases and J 5 bases, with 17 bases left between them. The CDR3 loop spans 16 amino acids. For the CDR3, the DNA is TGTGCCAGCAGCCAACCCTCGGGGGACCGAGGAGATACGCAGTATTTT. Protein: CASSQPSGDRGDTQYF.

This sequence joins TRBV28 and TRBJ2-3, with D perhaps matching TRBD1 or TRBD2 (6 bases each). Trimming stripped 3 bases from V and 6 bases from J, with 25 bases between. The CDR3 length is 18 residues. In germline, CDR1 is MDHEN, CDR2 SYDVKM. In DNA, the CDR3 is TGTGCCAGCAGTTTTAGTCCCGCAGGGGACTCCCCATTGGATACGCAGTATTTT. It yields the protein CASSFSPAGDSPLDTQYF.

This clonotype was detected only a few times. The rearrangement uses TRBV12-3 or TRBV12-4 and TRBJ1-2; maybe TRBD1 (5 bases). V was clipped by 7 bases and J by 6 bases, with 15 bases between them. There are 13 residues in the CDR3. The CDR3 reads CASNLRFRDGYTF. CDR3 DNA: TGTGCCAGCAACCTCAGATTCAGGGATGGCTACACCTTC.

J is TRBJ2-1 and V is TRBV21-1; TRBD2, the D gene given by the table, was not confirmed from the DNA. TRBV21-1 is a pseudogene. The CDR3 runs 17 residues. The CDR3 sequence is CASSKEPAGGPPHEQFF. The DNA of the CDR3 is TGTGCCAGCAGCAAAGAGCCAGCGGGAGGGCCTCCCCATGAGCAGTTCTTC.

This clonotype was detected only a few times. The chain combines TRBV28 with TRBJ2-1, with 9 positions matching TRBD2. CDR3 size: 15 residues. Germline V CDR1 and CDR2: MDHEN, SYDVKM. V lost 7 bases to trimming and J lost 1 base; unmatched junction nucleotides: 5. DNA of the CDR3: TGTGCCAGCACCCTTAGCGGGAGTTCCTACAATGAGCAGTTCTTC. Translated, it gives CASTLSGSSYNEQFF.

V usage is TRBV5-1 and J usage is TRBJ2-3; 9 bases line up with TRBD2. Germline V CDR1 and CDR2: SGHRS, YFSETQ. Unmatched junction bases numbered 23, after V lost 6 bases and J lost 3 bases. CDR3 length: 20 residues. CDR3 loop: CASTERGRSGRRKLTDTQYF. The CDR3 nucleotides are TGCGCCAGCACCGAAAGAGGAAGGAGCGGGAGGCGGAAGCTGACAGATACGCAGTATTTT. Full variable domain (remainder filled in from reference TRBV5-1 and TRBJ2-3): KAGVTQTPRYLIKTRGQQVTLSCSPISGHRSVSWYQQTPGQGLQFLFEYFSETQRNKGNFPGRFSGRQFSNSRSEMNVSTLELGDSALYLCASTERGRSGRRKLTDTQYFGPGTRLTVL.

This clonotype has only a few counts. CDR3 amino acids: CASSGAGRETQYF. CDR3 coding DNA: TGTGCCAGCAGCGGGGCAGGGAGAGAGACCCAGTACTTC. This chain connects TRBV25-1 to TRBJ2-5; D possibly matches TRBD1 or TRBD2 (5 bases each). The CDR3 spans 13 residues. Trimming left V 6 bases short and J 4 bases short, with 12 bases between. The germline V gene has CDR1 MGHDK and CDR2 SYGVNS.

This clonotype was recorded many times. This sequence joins TRBV14 and TRBJ2-1; 10 bases match TRBD2. In germline, CDR1 is SGHDN, CDR2 FVKESK. V lost 4 bases, J lost 7 bases, and 10 bases stayed unmatched. The CDR3 contains 16 residues. As DNA, the CDR3 is TGTGCCAGCAGCCCTATGGGGCTAGCGGGAGCAAATGAGCAGTTCTTC. Translating gives CASSPMGLAGANEQFF.

This clonotype occurred a few times. The chain recombines TRBV5-1 with TRBJ1-1, with D tentatively TRBD1 (6 bases). Germline V lookup: CDR1 SGHRS, CDR2 YFSETQ. Trimming took 3 bases from V and 5 from J, leaving 11 bases between them. The CDR3 length is 13 residues. In DNA, the CDR3 is TGCGCCAGCAGCTGGACCACAGGGACTGAAGCTTTCTTT. Translating it yields CASSWTTGTEAFF.

This chain uses TRBV29-1 with TRBJ2-5; D unclear. Germline CDR1 and CDR2: SQVTM and ANQGSEA. This CDR3 has 12 residues. The V and J ends lost 4 bases and 5 bases respectively, with 11 bases between them. CDR3: CSVADPAETQYF. As DNA, the CDR3 is TGCAGCGTTGCAGACCCTGCGGAGACCCAGTACTTC.

This clonotype has more than one count but fewer than ten. The chain is built from TRBV5-1 and TRBJ2-2; 7 nucleotides line up with TRBD2. This CDR3 contains 16 residues. Trimming at V came to 0 bases and at J to 1 base, leaving 3 bases not matched to a gene. Germline V gene sequence: CDR1 SGHRS, CDR2 YFSETQ. CDR3 DNA sequence: TGCGCCAGCAGCTTGGTTTCTAGCGGGAACACCGGGGAGCTGTTTTTT. Translating it yields CASSLVSSGNTGELFF.

The chain joins TRBV5-1 to TRBJ1-3; 7 bases are a match to TRBD1. Germline CDR1 is SGHRS and CDR2 is YFSETQ. The CDR3 loop spans 15 amino acids. The V gene end was trimmed by 3 bases and the J gene end by 4 bases; junction bases not matched to a gene: 7. CDR3 bases: TGCGCCAGCAGCTGGGCCCAGGGGGACGGAAACACCATATATTTT. Protein product: CASSWAQGDGNTIYF.

This clonotype has a count of ten or more. This CDR3 is CASSLVQTYEQYF. In nucleotides, the CDR3 is TGTGCCAGCAGTTTGGTACAGACCTACGAGCAGTACTTC. This chain uses TRBV12-3 or TRBV12-4 with TRBJ2-7; D not certain. Between the trimmed V and J ends, which lost 3 bases and 2 bases, there was a span of 8 bases. The CDR3 spans 13 residues.

This chain links TRBV5-1 with TRBJ2-7; D remains unclear. CDR3 length equals 13 residues. Germline V gives CDR1 SGHRS, CDR2 YFSETQ. The ends were cut back, 0 bases at V and 6 bases at J, with 10 bases in the middle. The CDR3 bases are TGCGCCAGCAGCTTGGAGGACCCCGCCGAGCAGTACTTC. Translating it yields CASSLEDPAEQYF.

This clonotype was detected a few times. V and J are TRBV12-3 or TRBV12-4 and TRBJ1-1; the match to TRBD1 covers 7 bases. The CDR3 runs to 14 residues. With 3 bases clipped from V and 5 bases from J, the junction kept 6 bases outside the gene matches. CDR3 nucleotides: TGTGCCAGCAGTTTCAGACAGGGCTTAACTGAAGCTTTCTTT. This translates into CASSFRQGLTEAFF.

This chain joins TRBV21-1 and TRBJ1-2. TRBV21-1 is given as a pseudogene. This CDR3 comprises 11 residues. The CDR3 DNA reads TGTGCCAGCATGGAAGATGGTGGCTACACCTTC. Translated, it gives CASMEDGGYTF.

The chain uses TRBV28 and TRBJ2-7; D is ambiguous. The V end was cut by 7 bases, the J end by 4 bases, with 20 bases between. This CDR3 is built from 15 residues. Germline V gives CDR1 MDHEN, CDR2 SYDVKM. The DNA for the CDR3 is TGTGCCAGCACCAAGAATCTGAAGGCCCCTTACGAGCAGTACTTC. Its translation is CASTKNLKAPYEQYF. The variable domain in full, with the rest retrieved from reference TRBV28 and TRBJ2-7, is DVKVTQSSRYLVKRTGEKVFLECVQDMDHENMFWYRQDPGLGLRLIYFSYDVKMKEKGDIPEGYSVSREKKERFSLILESASTNQTSMYLCASTKNLKAPYEQYFGPGTRLTVT.

This clonotype was seen a single time. A much bigger clone sits one base away, suggesting this may be a read error. CDR3 loop: CSARGPTRGSYNEQFF. As DNA, the CDR3 is TGCAGTGCTAGAGGTCCCACCAGGGGCTCCTACAATGAGCAGTTCTTC. The chain combines TRBV20-1 with TRBJ2-1; D perhaps matches TRBD1 (6 bases). Germline V gene sequence: CDR1 DFQATT, CDR2 SNEGSKA (reference sequence). This CDR3 region has 16 residues. V dropped 1 base and J dropped 0 bases, with 13 bases sitting between them.

The genes are TRBV7-8 and TRBJ2-3; perhaps TRBD2 as D (6 bases). Germline assignment: CDR1 SGHVS and CDR2 FQNEAQ. The CDR3 totals 17 residues. V was trimmed by 7 bases and J by 2 bases, leaving 22 bases between them. CDR3 loop: CASTLRRGLSNTDTQYF. CDR3 DNA: TGTGCCAGCACCCTTCGTAGGGGACTTAGTAACACAGATACGCAGTATTTT.

In its sample, this clonotype was seen a few times. This chain connects TRBV7-9 to TRBJ2-2; the D is unclear. Germline loops: CDR1 SEHNR, CDR2 FQNEAQ (reference sequence). V lost 3 bases and J 4 bases, leaving 6 bases between the germline ends. There are 13 residues in the CDR3. The CDR3 reads CASSLGITGELFF. Written as DNA, the CDR3 is TGTGCCAGCAGCTTGGGAATCACCGGGGAGCTGTTTTTT.

This clonotype has only a few counts. The chain is built from TRBV9 and TRBJ2-1, with 12 bases identical to TRBD2. The V gene's germline CDR1 is SGDLS and CDR2 YYNGEE. The CDR3 extends over 14 amino acids. J gave up 9 bases and V 0 bases, and 1 base lay outside the gene matches. CDR3 sequence: CASSVGTSGVEQFF. DNA for the CDR3: TGTGCCAGCAGCGTAGGGACTAGCGGGGTTGAGCAGTTCTTC. Looking up the rest from reference TRBV9 and TRBJ2-1 gives the full variable domain: DSGVTQTPKHLITATGQRVTLRCSPRSGDLSVYWYQQSLDQGLQFLIQYYNGEERAKGNILERFSAQQFPDLHSELNLSSLELGDSALYFCASSVGTSGVEQFFGPGTRLTVL.

This clonotype was counted between two and nine times. This chain joins TRBV20-1 and TRBJ2-7; TRBD2 matches 10 bases. Germline lookup yields CDR1 DFQATT and CDR2 SNEGSKA (reference sequence). J gave up 6 bases and V 7 bases, and 12 bases lay outside the gene matches. The CDR3 runs to 14 residues. Here the CDR3 reads CSDVAGGRSGEQYF. The DNA for the CDR3 is TGCAGTGACGTAGCGGGAGGCCGATCCGGCGAGCAGTACTTC.

This clonotype occurred a few times. This chain uses TRBV9 with TRBJ2-1, with D perhaps TRBD2 (7 bases). Germline loops: CDR1 SGDLS, CDR2 YYNGEE. This CDR3 has 15 amino acids. The V and J ends lost 2 bases and 5 bases respectively, with 14 bases between them. In DNA form, the CDR3 reads TGTGCCAGCAGCGTTGTGGGGGGGGCCAACAATGAGCAGTTCTTC. This sequence encodes CASSVVGGANNEQFF.

Within the sample, this clonotype is medium-sized (0.01 to 0.1%). The chain is built from TRBV20-1 and TRBJ2-1, with 12 nucleotides matching TRBD2. This CDR3 has 16 amino acids. V was clipped by 1 base and J by 4 bases; unmatched bases: 5. Germline CDR1 DFQATT, CDR2 SNEGSKA (reference sequence). The chain's CDR3 is CSARVLAGGLYNEQFF. The CDR3, as DNA: TGCAGTGCTAGAGTTCTAGCGGGAGGGCTATACAATGAGCAGTTCTTC.